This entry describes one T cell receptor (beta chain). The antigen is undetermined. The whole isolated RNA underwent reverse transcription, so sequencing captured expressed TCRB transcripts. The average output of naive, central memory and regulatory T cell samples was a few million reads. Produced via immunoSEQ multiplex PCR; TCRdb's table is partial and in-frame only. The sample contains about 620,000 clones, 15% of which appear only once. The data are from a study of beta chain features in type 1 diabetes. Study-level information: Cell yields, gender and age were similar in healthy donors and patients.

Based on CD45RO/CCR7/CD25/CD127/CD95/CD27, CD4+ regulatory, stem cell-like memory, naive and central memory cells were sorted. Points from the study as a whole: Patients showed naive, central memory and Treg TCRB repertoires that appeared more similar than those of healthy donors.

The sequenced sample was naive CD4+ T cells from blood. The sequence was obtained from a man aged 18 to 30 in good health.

CDR3 bases: TGCGCCAGCAGTTATCAGCGGGAGCGGGGGAATGAGCAGTTCTTC. Its protein product is CASSYQRERGNEQFF. V gene TRBV5-1 combines with J gene TRBJ2-1, with 8 bases fitting TRBD2. The CDR3 totals 15 residues. In germline, CDR1 is SGHRS, CDR2 YFSETQ. V dropped 5 bases and J dropped 7; count of bases not matched to a gene: 11.